One and the same sample provided the 24 T cell receptor beta chains below, sequenced in a study of early T cells in non-severe SARS-CoV-2 infection. One entry per CDR3 protein, called by TCRdb with MiXCR from the 5' RACE reads. Found here are around 88,000 distinct CDR3 sequences, 13% to 15% of them singletons; the top ten hold roughly 7%. Sequenced: whole blood. The receptors shown here come from an adult who was a healthcare worker with PCR-confirmed SARS-CoV-2 infection or an uninfected control (not recorded which).

The genes are TRBV25-1 and TRBJ2-1, with 8 bases fitting TRBD2. Germline V gives CDR1 MGHDK, CDR2 SYGVNS. V shed 7 bases, J shed 8 bases, and the junction held 1 base outside the gene matches. The CDR3 is made up of 11 amino acids. Here the CDR3 DNA reads TGTGCCAGCACCGGGGGGGATGAGCAGTTCTTC. Translation gives CASTGGDEQFF.

This clonotype has just a few counts. This rearrangement joins TRBV12-5 to TRBJ2-1; D is uncertain. V lost 1 base to trimming and J lost 13 bases, with 8 bases between them. CDR3 size: 11 residues. Germline V lookup: CDR1 LGHNT, CDR2 FRNRAP. The CDR3 is CASGLAGIQFF. The DNA for the CDR3 is TGTGCTAGTGGTTTGGCCGGTATACAGTTCTTC.

This clonotype was detected many times. The DNA of the CDR3 is TGTGCCAGCAGCTTGCGACAGGGTAGGAGGGTCTACAATGAGCAGTTCTTC. Translated: CASSLRQGRRVYNEQFF. J is TRBJ2-1 and V is TRBV7-2; TRBD1 might be the D (7 bases). CDR1 SGHTA and CDR2 FQGNSA come from the germline V gene. The CDR3 is 17 amino acids. Trimming took 3 bases from V and 3 from J, leaving 18 bases between them.

In its sample, this clonotype was seen a few times. This chain uses TRBV6-5 with TRBJ1-2; 8 positions match TRBD1. Germline loops: CDR1 MNHEY, CDR2 SVGAGI. The CDR3 extends over 15 amino acids. J lost 6 bases, V lost 2 bases, and 8 bases had no gene match. The CDR3 here is CASSYVVDREDGYTF. CDR3 nucleotide sequence: TGTGCCAGCAGTTACGTGGTGGACAGGGAGGATGGCTACACCTTC.

This clonotype was seen a handful of times. The genes are TRBV29-1 and TRBJ2-1; TRBD2 aligns across 9 bases. Germline V gene sequence: CDR1 SQVTM, CDR2 ANQGSEA. The CDR3 contains 10 residues. J was trimmed by 15 bases and V by 6 bases; bases with no gene match: 6. Here the CDR3 DNA reads TGCAGCGTCATAGCGGGAGTGCCGTTCTTC. Translation gives CSVIAGVPFF.

The chain employs TRBV12-3 or TRBV12-4 and TRBJ1-2, with D possibly being TRBD1 (6 bases). This CDR3 spans 13 amino acids. Trimming pared 5 bases from V and 6 bases from J, leaving 13 bases between. CDR3 protein: CASSVAGADGYTF. The DNA of the CDR3 is TGTGCCAGCAGTGTCGCGGGGGCTGATGGCTACACCTTC.

The sample holds a few counts of this clonotype. The J gene is TRBJ2-3, the V gene TRBV2; weak D call: TRBD1 (5 bases). Germline CDR1 is SNHLY and CDR2 is FYNNEI. The V and J ends lost 4 bases and 6 bases respectively, with 5 bases between them. This CDR3 is built from 11 residues. The DNA for the CDR3 is TGTGCCAGCAGTGGGGGCGATACGCAGTATTTT. This translates into CASSGGDTQYF.

The chain combines TRBV29-1 with TRBJ1-5; D is undetermined. The germline CDR1 and CDR2 sequences are SQVTM and ANQGSEA. The CDR3 is 13 residues long. Trimming left V 6 bases short and J 5 bases short, with 14 bases between. CDR3: CSVMVGIDQPQHF. The CDR3 nucleotides are TGCAGCGTGATGGTGGGGATTGATCAGCCCCAGCATTTT.

This chain connects TRBV15 to TRBJ2-3; TRBD2 aligns across 11 bases. CDR3 length: 17 amino acids. V lost 0 bases to trimming and J lost 6 bases; unmatched junction nucleotides: 8. The V gene's germline CDR1 is LNHNV and CDR2 YYDKDF (reference sequence). The CDR3 sequence is CATSRDRASGRWDTQYF. CDR3 DNA sequence: TGTGCCACCAGCAGAGATCGGGCTAGCGGGAGGTGGGATACGCAGTATTTT. The full variable domain, its missing parts supplied by reference TRBV15 and TRBJ2-3, is DAMVIQNPRYQVTQFGKPVTLSCSQTLNHNVMYWYQQKSSQAPKLLFHYYDKDFNNEADTPDNFQSRRPNTSFCFLDIRSPGLGDTAMYLCATSRDRASGRWDTQYFGPGTRLTVL.

The chain joins TRBV6-2 or TRBV6-3 to TRBJ2-3; D possibly matches TRBD1 or TRBD2 (5 bases each). The germline V gene encodes CDR1 MNHEY and CDR2 SVGEGT. V was pared by 2 bases and J by 0 bases, with 15 bases between. The CDR3 spans 17 residues. CDR3 in DNA: TGTGCCAGCAGTTACGAGGTGGGGGAACCAAGCACAGATACGCAGTATTTT. It is translated as CASSYEVGEPSTDTQYF.

This clonotype was detected only a few times. The chain recombines TRBV4-1 with TRBJ2-3; D may be TRBD1 or TRBD2 (5 bases each). V was pared by 3 bases and J by 2 bases, with 18 bases between. Germline CDR1 is MGHRA and CDR2 is YSYEKL. The CDR3 has 17 residues. CDR3 amino acids: CASSHPEGTRNTDTQYF. In DNA form, the CDR3 reads TGCGCCAGCAGCCACCCCGAGGGGACCCGAAACACAGATACGCAGTATTTT.

This chain connects TRBV12-3 or TRBV12-4 to TRBJ1-1; D gene uncertain. The CDR3 spans 13 residues. V lost 2 bases and J lost 0, with 4 bases in between. CDR3 bases: TGTGCCAGCAGTTTAATCGTGAACACTGAAGCTTTCTTT. Protein sequence: CASSLIVNTEAFF.

This chain joins TRBV7-9 and TRBJ2-5; tentative D call: TRBD1 (5 bases). Per the germline V gene, CDR1 is SEHNR and CDR2 is FQNEAQ (reference sequence). Trimming took off 1 base at V and 6 bases at J, with 12 bases between the two ends. This CDR3 is built from 14 residues. The CDR3 DNA reads as TGTGCCAGCAGCTTAGTCAGGGAAGGAAAGACCCAGTACTTC. It codes for CASSLVREGKTQYF.

This clonotype has just a few counts. V usage is TRBV4-2 and J usage is TRBJ2-6, with D unclear. The germline V gene encodes CDR1 LGHNA and CDR2 YNFKEQ. The CDR3 is 15 residues long. V lost 1 base and J 4 bases, leaving 8 bases between the germline ends. CDR3 DNA: TGTGCCAGCAGCCAAGGGCTCGTCGGGGCCAACGTCCTGACTTTC. Its translation: CASSQGLVGANVLTF.

About this clonotype itself: The junction shows a germline mismatch at one end, possibly a read error. The chain carries TRBV19 and TRBJ2-3; D ambiguous. CDR3 length equals 14 residues. Germline V gene sequence: CDR1 LNHDA, CDR2 SQIVND (reference sequence). CDR3 sequence (DNA): TGTACCAGTAGTTTCCACGTTCAGACAGATACGCAGTATTTT. Its protein is CTSSFHVQTDTQYF.

Here the CDR3 reads CASSERASGSGDTQYF. The CDR3 DNA reads TGTGCCAGCAGTGAAAGGGCTAGCGGCTCGGGGGATACGCAGTATTTT. The chain combines TRBV2 with TRBJ2-3, with 7 bases fitting TRBD2. CDR3 length: 16 residues. Germline CDR1 reads SNHLY; CDR2 reads FYNNEI. J was trimmed by 6 bases and V by 2 bases; bases with no gene match: 11. Combining the CDR3 with reference TRBV2 and TRBJ2-3 gives the whole variable domain EPEVTQTPSHQVTQMGQEVILRCVPISNHLYFYWYRQILGQKVEFLVSFYNNEISEKSEIFDDQFSVERPDGSNFTLKIRSTKLEDSAMYFCASSERASGSGDTQYFGPGTRLTVL.

The chain has TRBV12-3 or TRBV12-4 and TRBJ2-3; the D gene is possibly TRBD2 (6 bases). The CDR3 is 13 amino acids. Trimming left V 5 bases short and J 2 bases short, with 8 bases between. The CDR3, as DNA: TGTGCCAGCAGTGCGGGGACCACAGATACGCAGTATTTT. Amino acid sequence: CASSAGTTDTQYF.

V is TRBV6-5 and J is TRBJ2-3; unclear D gene. Deletions cut 0 bases from V and 3 bases from J, with 7 bases between. This CDR3 has 14 amino acids. CDR1 and CDR2 (germline): MNHEY, SVGAGI. The CDR3 loop reads CASSYSTQTDTQYF. The CDR3, as DNA: TGTGCCAGCAGTTACTCGACGCAGACAGATACGCAGTATTTT.

V usage is TRBV6-1 and J usage is TRBJ1-1; weak D call: TRBD1 (5 bases). The CDR3 loop spans 15 amino acids. Germline V gene sequence: CDR1 MNHNS, CDR2 SASEGT. V lost 6 bases, J lost 3 bases, and 17 bases lay in between. The CDR3 loop reads CASSRPGTGDTEAFF. In DNA form, the CDR3 reads TGTGCCAGCAGCCGTCCCGGGACGGGAGACACTGAAGCTTTCTTT.

The chain combines TRBV5-1 with TRBJ2-1, with D perhaps assigned TRBD1 or TRBD2 (5 bases each). This CDR3 is built from 16 residues. Trimming took 4 bases from V and 4 from J, leaving 18 bases between them. Germline V CDR1 and CDR2: SGHRS, YFSETQ. CDR3: CASSPPPGTAYNEQFF. The CDR3 nucleotides are TGCGCCAGCAGCCCCCCCCCCGGGACGGCATACAATGAGCAGTTCTTC.

This clonotype was counted a single time. The V call is TRBV3-1, the J call TRBJ1-1; D is unclear. CDR3 size: 14 residues. V lost 1 base and J 11 bases, leaving 17 bases between the germline ends. Germline V lookup: CDR1 LGHDT, CDR2 YNNKEL (reference sequence). The CDR3 here is CASSQANRVPEAFF. The DNA of the CDR3 is TGTGCCAGCAGCCAAGCGAATCGGGTTCCCGAGGCTTTCTTT.

A note on this clonotype: A read error may account for a junction end that differs from germline. For the CDR3, the DNA is TGTGCCAGCAGTGTGGGACGGTCCCAAGAGGCCCAGTACTTC. Its translation is CASSVGRSQEAQYF. The chain joins TRBV6-5 to TRBJ2-5; D possibly matches TRBD1 or TRBD2 (5 bases each). The germline V gene encodes CDR1 MNHEY and CDR2 SVGAGI. The CDR3 extends over 14 amino acids.

A few counts support this clonotype. The gene calls are TRBV12-3 or TRBV12-4 and TRBJ2-1; D not certain. The CDR3 totals 12 residues. Trimming took off 5 bases at V and 12 bases at J, with 14 bases between the two ends. The DNA of the CDR3 is TGTGCCAGCAGTCTTGTCCCTAACGGGCAGTTCTTC. This gives the protein CASSLVPNGQFF.

The chain recombines TRBV6-5 with TRBJ2-5; TRBD1 matches at 9 bases. The length of the CDR3 is 15 residues. The germline CDR1 and CDR2 sequences are MNHEY and SVGAGI. Germline trimming cut 5 bases from V and 1 base from J; bases unmatched to any gene: 5. The CDR3 here is CASSPGQGSQETQYF. In DNA, the CDR3 is TGTGCCAGCAGTCCCGGACAGGGGTCCCAAGAGACCCAGTACTTC.